The clone carrying this TCR beta chain was seen many times. Its matching antigen is unknown. A library of TCRbeta sequences, prepared with unique molecular identifiers, was generated. TCRdb independently ran MiXCR on the PCR reads; one entry per CDR3 protein. The repertoire holds 700,000 to 850,000 distinct CDR3 sequences, with 15% to 20% as singletons. This specimen belongs to a study of T-cell reconstitution after alpha-beta-depleted transplantation in children. The study's findings and limits: Surviving recipient T cells and thymic progenitors accounted for the high day-60 TCRbeta diversity observed in some patients. A year post-transplant, T-cell counts and diversity derived mostly from newly produced T cells. At around two months after transplant, the alpha-beta T cells were reportedly derived from several hundred expanded clones that came from non-depleted graft cells.

The CDR3 has 13 residues. Per germline, CDR1 MDHEN and CDR2 SYDVKM. The V gene lost 7 bases and the J gene lost 3 bases, with 12 bases spanning the gap. This sample comprised PBMCs, mostly from graft donor cells, obtained 360 days after TCRalphabeta/CD19-depleted stem cell transplant. This clonotype was obtained from a male patient aged 10-17 years who had a stem cell transplant for acute lymphoblastic leukemia, so the T cells may come from the graft donor. The rearrangement joins TRBV28 to TRBJ1-2, with D hard to call. CDR3 sequence reads: CASTYTADYGYTF. The CDR3 DNA sequence: TGTGCCAGCACCTATACCGCGGACTATGGCTACACCTTC.